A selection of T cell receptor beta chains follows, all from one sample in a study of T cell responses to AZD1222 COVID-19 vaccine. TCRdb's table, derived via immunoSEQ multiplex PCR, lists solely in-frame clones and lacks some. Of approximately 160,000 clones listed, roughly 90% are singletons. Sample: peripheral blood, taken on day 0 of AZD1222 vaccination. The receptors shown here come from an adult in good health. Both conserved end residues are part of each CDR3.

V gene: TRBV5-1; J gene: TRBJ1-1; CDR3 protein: CASSLGGYQNTEAFF
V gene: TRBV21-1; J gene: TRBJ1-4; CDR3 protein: CASSKLREALFF
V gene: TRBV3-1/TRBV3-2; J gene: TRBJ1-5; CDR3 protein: CASSHGNQPQHF
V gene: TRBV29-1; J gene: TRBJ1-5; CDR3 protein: CSVRQDSNQPQHF
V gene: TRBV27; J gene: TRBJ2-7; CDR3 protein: CASSLNRMAYEQYF
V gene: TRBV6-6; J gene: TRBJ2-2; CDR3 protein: CASSKDRNTGELFF
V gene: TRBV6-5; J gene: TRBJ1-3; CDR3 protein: CASRPHARIGNTIYF
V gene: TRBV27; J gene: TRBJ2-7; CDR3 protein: CASSSRDSVSREQYF
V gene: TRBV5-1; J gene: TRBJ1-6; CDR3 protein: CASSSGDGNSPLHF
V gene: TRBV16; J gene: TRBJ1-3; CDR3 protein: CASSQSHSSGNTIYF
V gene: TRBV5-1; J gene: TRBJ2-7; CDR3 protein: CASSFGGPDTYEQYF
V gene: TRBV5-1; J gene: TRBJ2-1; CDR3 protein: CASQGQGTYNEQFF
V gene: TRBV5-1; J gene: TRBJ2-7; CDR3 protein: CASSAGWGQGSYEQYF
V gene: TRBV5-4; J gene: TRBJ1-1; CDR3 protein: CASSLEGHPPLEAFF
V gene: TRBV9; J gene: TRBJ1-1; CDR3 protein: CASSLTGGDTEAFF
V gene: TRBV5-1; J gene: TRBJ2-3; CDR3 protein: CASSWAGLTDTQYF
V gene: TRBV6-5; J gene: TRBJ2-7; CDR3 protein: CASSYSSTRREQYF
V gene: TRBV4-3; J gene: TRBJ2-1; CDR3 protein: CASSQDPVVAGYNEQFF
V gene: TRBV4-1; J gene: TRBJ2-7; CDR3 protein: CASSPRVGGPSYEQYF
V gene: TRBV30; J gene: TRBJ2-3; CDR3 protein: CASRLAGTDTQYF
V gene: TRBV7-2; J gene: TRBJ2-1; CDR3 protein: CASSFWREGNEQFF
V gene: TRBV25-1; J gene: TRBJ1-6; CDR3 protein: CASSESGSRVRSPLHF
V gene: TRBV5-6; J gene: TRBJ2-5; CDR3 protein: CASSLALSKVQETQYF
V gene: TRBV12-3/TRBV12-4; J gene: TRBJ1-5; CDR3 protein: CASSYSNQPQHF
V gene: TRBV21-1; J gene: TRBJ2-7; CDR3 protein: CASSKERAPSSYEQYF
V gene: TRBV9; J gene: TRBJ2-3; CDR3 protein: CASSDQGAASDTQYF
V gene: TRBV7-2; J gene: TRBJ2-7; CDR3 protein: CASSLAPGLAVEQYF
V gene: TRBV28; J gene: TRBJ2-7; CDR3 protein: CASSFWASEQYF
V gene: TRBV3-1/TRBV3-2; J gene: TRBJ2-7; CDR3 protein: CASSPRLGGEQYF
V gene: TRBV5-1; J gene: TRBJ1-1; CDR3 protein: CASSFGQGWENTEAFF
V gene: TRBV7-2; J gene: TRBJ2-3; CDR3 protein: CASSQLPITSTDTQYF
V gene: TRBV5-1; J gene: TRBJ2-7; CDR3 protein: CASSLSPTGSYEQYF
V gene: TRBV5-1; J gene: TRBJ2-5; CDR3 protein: CASSLAGSETQYF
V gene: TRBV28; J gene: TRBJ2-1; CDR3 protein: CASMGRANEQFF
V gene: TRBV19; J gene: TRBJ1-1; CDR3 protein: CASSISGREAFF